A selection of T cell receptor beta chains follows, all from one sample in a study of shared clonotypes between healthy human individuals. Profiling relied on immunoSEQ multiplex PCR, and the TCRdb table lists in-frame clones only, not all of them. Among around 2,000,000 clones listed, roughly 91% were seen once. The sample taken for sequencing was naive CD8+ T cells from PBMCs. These receptors all come from a man aged 18 to 35 in good health. Some clones in this sample may be carry-over from other donors' samples. Both conserved end residues are part of each CDR3. D genes are given only for firm matches. Clone sizes are given selectively: once, few, many, or a class where the clone is expanded.

J gene | V gene | clone size | D gene | CDR3 DNA | CDR3 protein
TRBJ2-7 | TRBV11-2 | . | . | TGTGCCAGCAGCCCCCATGGAGGAACGGGACCCGAGCAGTACTTC | CASSPHGGTGPEQYF
TRBJ2-7 | TRBV11-2 | . | . | TGTGCCAGCAGCTTTCGGCCGAGGGTCAAAACCGAGATGCACTACGAGCAGTACTTC | CASSFRPRVKTEMHYEQYF
TRBJ2-1 | TRBV10-3 | . | . | TGTGCCATCAGTGGGGGGACCATTAGTAGCTCCTACAATGAGCAGTTCTTC | CAISGGTISSSYNEQFF
TRBJ2-7 | TRBV5-1 | . | . | TGCGCCAGCAGTTCCGGGACCTCCTCCTACGAGCAGTACTTC | CASSSGTSSYEQYF
TRBJ1-5 | TRBV10-3 | . | . | TGTGCCATCAGCGAAACAGGGCTGGGAGCGAATCAGCCCCAGCATTTT | CAISETGLGANQPQHF
TRBJ1-1 | TRBV7-9 | . | TRBD1 | TGTGCCAGCAGTGCCGGGACAGGGTTGAACACTGAAGCTTTCTTT | CASSAGTGLNTEAFF
TRBJ2-1 | TRBV27 | once | . | TGTGCCAGCAAGGCGACCCCGGCCTACAATGAGCAGTTCTTC | CASKATPAYNEQFF
TRBJ2-7 | TRBV19 | . | TRBD1 | TGTGCCAGTAGCTTCGGGACAGGGGCCCACGAGCAGTACTTC | CASSFGTGAHEQYF
TRBJ2-7 | TRBV4-1 | . | . | TGCGCCAGCAGCCAGAAACCCGGATCCTACGAGCAGTACTTC | CASSQKPGSYEQYF
TRBJ1-3 | TRBV6-1 | . | TRBD1 | TGTGCCAGCAGTGAAACAGGGGCTGGAAACACCATATATTTT | CASSETGAGNTIYF
TRBJ2-1 | TRBV21-1 | once | . | TGTGCCAGCAGCAAGCCGGGCAATGAGCAGTTCTTC | CASSKPGNEQFF
TRBJ2-3 | TRBV7-2 | . | . | TGTGCCAGCAGCTTAGGGAATCGACCCCGCACAGATACGCAGTATTTT | CASSLGNRPRTDTQYF
TRBJ1-1 | TRBV28 | . | TRBD1 | TGTGCCAGCAGTAATCGACAGGGGGTGACTGAAGCTTTCTTT | CASSNRQGVTEAFF
TRBJ2-3 | TRBV10-3 | . | TRBD2 | TGTGCCATCAGTGAGTCGGAGCTAGCGGGAGGACCCACAGATACGCAGTATTTT | CAISESELAGGPTDTQYF
TRBJ2-1 | TRBV4-1 | . | TRBD2 | TGCGCCAGCAGCCAAGAGAGCTTTCCCGATACACTAGCGGGACCCAATGAGCAGTTCTTC | CASSQESFPDTLAGPNEQFF
TRBJ1-5 | TRBV28 | . | . | TGTGCCAGCAGTTTACGGATCCCCCCAAATCAGCCCCAGCATTTT | CASSLRIPPNQPQHF
TRBJ2-2 | TRBV27 | . | . | TGTGCCAGCAGTATCGGGGGGAACACCGGGGAGCTGTTTTTT | CASSIGGNTGELFF
TRBJ1-6 | TRBV30 | . | . | TGTGCCTGGATTTCTAAACTGAGGGAAGGTTCACCCCTCCACTTT | CAWISKLREGSPLHF
TRBJ1-5 | TRBV9 | . | . | TGTGCCAGCAGCTCCATTCGGGGGGGGTTCGGCAATCAGCCCCAGCATTTT | CASSSIRGGFGNQPQHF
TRBJ1-5 | TRBV28 | . | . | TGTGCCAGCAGTTTAGGGGAGGAGATTCAGCCCCAGCATTTT | CASSLGEEIQPQHF
TRBJ2-1 | TRBV10-3 | . | . | TGTGCCATCACACCGGGGGAATCCTACAATGAGCAGTTCTTC | CAITPGESYNEQFF
TRBJ2-3 | TRBV9 | . | . | TGTGCCAGCAGCCCTCTCGCCGTTCTTGGCAACACAGATACGCAGTATTTT | CASSPLAVLGNTDTQYF
TRBJ2-7 | TRBV4-1 | . | . | TGCGCCAGCAGCCAAGATCGAGGGCCCGAGCAGTACTTC | CASSQDRGPEQYF
TRBJ2-3 | TRBV14 | . | TRBD2 | TGTGCCAGCAGCCACATTAGCGGGAGGGCCCCAGATACGCAGTATTTT | CASSHISGRAPDTQYF
TRBJ2-1 | TRBV10-1 | . | TRBD2 | TGCGCCAGCAGTCCCGGACTAGCGGGAGGACCATACAATGAGCAGTTCTTC | CASSPGLAGGPYNEQFF
TRBJ2-7 | TRBV6-6 | . | . | TGTGCCAGCAGTTATCGGGCCGAGCGGGAGCAGTACTTC | CASSYRAEREQYF
TRBJ2-7 | TRBV5-1 | once | TRBD2 | TGCGCCAGCAGTTTAAATCCGGGACTAGCGGTCGACGAGCAGTACTTC | CASSLNPGLAVDEQYF
TRBJ1-1 | TRBV19 | . | . | TGTGCCAGTAGTCCGACAGGAGGGAACACTGAAGCTTTCTTT | CASSPTGGNTEAFF
TRBJ2-7 | TRBV27 | . | TRBD1 | TGTGCCAGCAGTTTCAGTCTGGGGACAGAGACCTACGAGCAGTACTTC | CASSFSLGTETYEQYF
TRBJ2-3 | TRBV27 | . | . | TGTGCCAGCAGTTTAGGAGGTAGCACAGATACGCAGTATTTT | CASSLGGSTDTQYF
TRBJ1-1 | TRBV9 | . | TRBD1 | TGTGCCAGCAGCGTAGGGGACAGTATAAACACTGAAGCTTTCTTT | CASSVGDSINTEAFF
TRBJ1-2 | TRBV13 | . | TRBD1 | TGTGCCAGCAGCCCCGGACCGGGACAGATAGATGGCTACACCTTC | CASSPGPGQIDGYTF
TRBJ1-5 | TRBV30 | . | . | TGTGCCTGGAGTGTACGACTGGGTCCAAATCAGCCCCAGCATTTT | CAWSVRLGPNQPQHF
TRBJ2-7 | TRBV2 | . | TRBD2 | TGTGCCAGCAGGGGGAGCGGGAGGCTCGACGAGCAGTACTTC | CASRGSGRLDEQYF
TRBJ2-1 | TRBV4-3 | . | TRBD2 | TGCGCCAGCAGCCAAGACGGGAGGACTTACAATGAGCAGTTCTTC | CASSQDGRTYNEQFF
TRBJ2-7 | TRBV11-2 | . | . | TGTGCCAGCAGCTTAGGGGGGCTCAGCTCCTACGAGCAGTACTTC | CASSLGGLSSYEQYF
TRBJ1-4 | TRBV6-5 | . | . | TGTGCCAGCAGTTACTCGGGACCCCAGTTCGAAAAACTGTTTTTT | CASSYSGPQFEKLFF
TRBJ2-7 | TRBV6-5 | once | . | TGTGCCAGCAGAATCGACAGGCCGTACGAGCAGTACTTC | CASRIDRPYEQYF
TRBJ2-3 | TRBV10-3 | once | TRBD2 | TGTGCCATCAGTGAGTCCGGGGGAGGGCCCCGGGATACGCAGTATTTT | CAISESGGGPRDTQYF
TRBJ2-3 | TRBV4-3 | . | TRBD2 | TGCGCCAGCAGCCTCAGAGCACTAGCGGGTTCAAGACCAGATACGCAGTATTTT | CASSLRALAGSRPDTQYF
TRBJ2-5 | TRBV7-9 | . | TRBD1 | TGTGCCAGCAGCTCAGACAGGGAACGGACCCAGTACTTC | CASSSDRERTQYF
TRBJ1-5 | TRBV30 | . | . | TGTGCCTGGAGGGACCGTAAAATAGGGCATTTT | CAWRDRKIGHF
TRBJ2-5 | TRBV27 | . | TRBD1 | TGTGCCAGCAGTTTATTCTCCCCGGGACAGGGGGCTGTCCAAGAGACCCAGTACTTC | CASSLFSPGQGAVQETQYF
TRBJ2-1 | TRBV2 | . | . | TGTGCCAGCAGTATCGGGGGCCCCAGCTCCTACAATGAGCAGTTCTTC | CASSIGGPSSYNEQFF
TRBJ2-7 | TRBV27 | . | TRBD1 | TGTGCCAGCAGAGTGAGGACAGGGTTGGTGTCGGAGCAGTACTTC | CASRVRTGLVSEQYF
TRBJ2-7 | TRBV10-1 | once | TRBD1 | TGCGCCAGCAGATCCTTCGCGACAGGGGTTTCCTACGAGCAGTACTTC | CASRSFATGVSYEQYF
TRBJ2-2 | TRBV7-9 | once | . | TGTGCCAGCAGCACCGGTAGGGTAGTTACCGGGGAGCTGTTTTTT | CASSTGRVVTGELFF
TRBJ2-7 | TRBV28 | . | TRBD2 | TGTGCCAGCAGTGCCGCGACTAGCGGCTACTCCTACGAGCAGTACTTC | CASSAATSGYSYEQYF
TRBJ2-7 | TRBV9 | . | . | TGTGCCAGCAGCGTAACAGGGAAAAACGAGCAGTACTTC | CASSVTGKNEQYF
TRBJ2-7 | TRBV5-8 | . | TRBD2 | TGTGCCAGCAGCCCCGGGACTAGCGGGCCGATCGACTACGAGCAGTACTTC | CASSPGTSGPIDYEQYF
TRBJ1-1 | TRBV19 | . | . | TGTGCCAGTAGTATAGTGGTGAACACTGAAGCTTTCTTT | CASSIVVNTEAFF
TRBJ2-7 | TRBV9 | . | TRBD2 | TGTGCCAGCAGCGCACGACCTAGCGGGATTAGCTACGAGCAGTACTTC | CASSARPSGISYEQYF
TRBJ2-3 | TRBV28 | . | TRBD2 | TGTGCCAGCAGTCTTTTAGCGGGTCTAGATACGCAGTATTTT | CASSLLAGLDTQYF
TRBJ2-2 | TRBV4-1 | . | . | TGCGCCAGCAGCCAAGTCTCGGCGGCCGGGGAGCTGTTTTTT | CASSQVSAAGELFF
TRBJ1-1 | TRBV9 | few | TRBD1 | TGTGCCAGCAGCCCTTGGACAGGCGTGAACACTGAAGCTTTCTTT | CASSPWTGVNTEAFF
TRBJ2-1 | TRBV28 | . | . | TGTGCCAGCAGTTTTAGCCGCAATGAGCAGTTCTTC | CASSFSRNEQFF
TRBJ2-5 | TRBV11-2 | . | . | TGTGCCAGCAGCGGGACAAGGAAGACCCAGTACTTC | CASSGTRKTQYF
TRBJ2-7 | TRBV28 | few | TRBD2 | TGTGCCAGCAGTTTAACTAGCGGGGCCTACGAGCAGTACTTC | CASSLTSGAYEQYF
TRBJ2-2 | TRBV19 | . | . | TGTGCCCGGGACGGCCCGAACACCGGGGAGCTGTTTTTT | CARDGPNTGELFF